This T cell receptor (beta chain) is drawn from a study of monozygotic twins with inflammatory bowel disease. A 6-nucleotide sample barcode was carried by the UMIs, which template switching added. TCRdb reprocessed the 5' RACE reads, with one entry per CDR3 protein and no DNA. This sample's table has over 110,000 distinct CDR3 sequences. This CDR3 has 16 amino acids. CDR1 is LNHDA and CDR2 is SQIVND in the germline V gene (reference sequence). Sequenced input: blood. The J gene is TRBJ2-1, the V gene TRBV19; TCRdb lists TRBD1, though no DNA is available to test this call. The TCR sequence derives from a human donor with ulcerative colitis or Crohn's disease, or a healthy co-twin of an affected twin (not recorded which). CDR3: CASSMGGRALYNEQFF.